This TCR beta chain was captured by sequencing in a study of PD-L1 blockade in urothelial cancer. Study background: Intravenous atezolizumab, 1,200 mg every 3 weeks, was begun by patients in the mid-2010s. The authors examined blood 3 weeks (second dose) and 6 weeks after treatment start. In terms of prior chemotherapy, patients had received 0 to 3 regimens.

TCRdb's table, derived via immunoSEQ multiplex PCR, lists solely in-frame clones and lacks some. The data contain 85,000 to 100,000 clones, 85% to 95% of them singletons. Peripheral blood mononuclear cells were collected from every patient before and during treatment, yielding between 1 and 8 samples per patient. V shed 2 bases and J shed 5 bases, with 10 bases lying between them. This CDR3 contains 14 residues. Germline lookup yields CDR1 MNHNY and CDR2 SVGAGI (reference sequence). The source material was PBMCs, sampled around atezolizumab (anti-PD-L1) treatment. This rearrangement joins TRBV6-6 to TRBJ1-5, with D perhaps TRBD1 (5 bases). The TCR sequence derives from a man aged 60 to 69 with urothelial cancer. The CDR3 sequence: CASSYTGGDQPQHF. As DNA, the CDR3 is TGTGCCAGCAGTTACACGGGGGGGGATCAGCCCCAGCATTTT.